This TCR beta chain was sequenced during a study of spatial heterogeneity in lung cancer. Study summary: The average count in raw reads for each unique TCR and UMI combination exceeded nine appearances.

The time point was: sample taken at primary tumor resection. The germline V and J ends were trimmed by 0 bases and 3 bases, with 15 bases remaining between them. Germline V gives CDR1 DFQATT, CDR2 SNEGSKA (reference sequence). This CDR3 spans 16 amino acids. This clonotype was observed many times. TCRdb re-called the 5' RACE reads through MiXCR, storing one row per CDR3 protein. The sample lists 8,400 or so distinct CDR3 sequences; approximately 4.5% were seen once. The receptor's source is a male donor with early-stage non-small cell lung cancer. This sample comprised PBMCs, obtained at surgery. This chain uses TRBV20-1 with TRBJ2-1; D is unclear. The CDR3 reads CSARDRPASNYNEQFF. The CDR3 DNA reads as TGCAGTGCTAGAGATCGGCCTGCTAGTAACTACAATGAGCAGTTCTTC.